This record looks at one T cell receptor (beta chain) sequence and its context. Profiled with immunoSEQ multiplex PCR; TCRdb holds only in-frame clones, not every one. The table shows 120,000 to 150,000 clones, with roughly 81% occurring only once. This specimen comes from a study of blood T cell repertoires in COVID-19. Germline V gene data show CDR1 as SGHVS and CDR2 as FQNEAQ. Trimming removed 5 bases from V and 0 bases from J; junction bases left unmatched: 0. This CDR3 has 13 residues. The sequence was collected from a woman aged 45-65 years with acute COVID-19. The V gene is TRBV7-8, the J gene TRBJ1-1; TRBD1 agrees at 7 bases. Input material: PBMCs or T cells enriched from blood (not recorded which). This CDR3 is CASSQGVNTEAFF. DNA for the CDR3: TGTGCCAGCAGCCAGGGGGTGAACACTGAAGCTTTCTTT.